The sequence of this T cell receptor (beta chain) was determined in a study of T cells in Graves' hyperthyroidism and ophthalmopathy. Only a few counts were recorded for this clonotype. Its antigen is not known. Whole-study findings and limits: Most clonotypes expanded in the thyroid (above 0.001) were also present in blood.

Trimming cost V 3 bases and J 6 bases; bases outside gene matches: 3. Per the germline V gene, CDR1 is SGHRS and CDR2 is YFSETQ. The CDR3 has 14 amino acids. RNA transcripts provided the source from which TCR beta CDR3 regions were amplified. The HTBI primer set was used in a first-round RT-PCR of the TCR CDR3. MiXCR was run by TCRdb on the multiplex PCR reads, yielding one entry per CDR3 protein. The data hold 500,000 to 700,000 distinct CDR3 sequences, with 16% observed a single time. The sequence derives from a woman under 30 with Graves' hyperthyroidism. The gene calls are TRBV5-1 and TRBJ1-6, with 7 positions matching TRBD1. The sequenced material came from blood. The CDR3 loop reads CASSSTGINSPLHF. The CDR3 coding sequence is TGCGCCAGCAGCTCGACAGGGATTAATTCACCCCTCCACTTT.